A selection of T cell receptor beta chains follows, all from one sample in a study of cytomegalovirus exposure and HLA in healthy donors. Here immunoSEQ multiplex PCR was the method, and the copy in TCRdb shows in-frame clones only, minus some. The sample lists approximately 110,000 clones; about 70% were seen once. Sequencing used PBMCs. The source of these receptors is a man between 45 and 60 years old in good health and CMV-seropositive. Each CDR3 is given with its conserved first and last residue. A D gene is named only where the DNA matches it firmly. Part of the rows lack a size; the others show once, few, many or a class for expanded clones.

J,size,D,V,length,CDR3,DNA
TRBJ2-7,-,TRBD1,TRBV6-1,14,CASTKDRALYEQYF,TGTGCCAGCACTAAGGACAGGGCACTCTACGAGCAGTACTTC
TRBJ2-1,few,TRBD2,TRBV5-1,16,CASSAKGLAGGGEQFF,TGCGCCAGCAGCGCGAAGGGACTAGCGGGGGGTGGTGAGCAGTTCTTC
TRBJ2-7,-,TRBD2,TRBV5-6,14,CASSWGTSAAEQYF,TGTGCCAGCAGCTGGGGGACTAGCGCGGCCGAGCAGTACTTC
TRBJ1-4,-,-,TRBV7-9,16,CSSSLVYSGIDEKLFF,TGTTCCAGCAGCTTAGTATATTCAGGGATAGATGAAAAACTGTTTTTT
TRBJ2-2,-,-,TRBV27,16,CASTRRGVMNTGELFF,TGTGCCAGCACCCGACGGGGAGTAATGAACACCGGGGAGCTGTTTTTT
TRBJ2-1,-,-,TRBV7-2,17,CASSSGPRWSEGNEQFF,TGTGCCAGCAGCTCGGGCCCCCGGTGGTCGGAGGGCAATGAGCAGTTCTTC
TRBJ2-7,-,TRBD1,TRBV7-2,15,CASSLSGTGVYEQYF,TGTGCCAGCAGCCTGAGCGGGACAGGGGTCTACGAGCAGTACTTC
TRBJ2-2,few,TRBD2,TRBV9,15,CASSVGLAGTGELFF,TGTGCCAGCAGCGTTGGGCTAGCGGGCACCGGGGAGCTGTTTTTT
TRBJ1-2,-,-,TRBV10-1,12,CASTMDRGGYTF,TGCGCCAGCACCATGGACCGCGGGGGCTACACCTTC
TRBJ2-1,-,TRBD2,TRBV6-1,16,CASSEGGGGSYNEQFF,TGTGCCAGCAGTGAAGGGGGCGGGGGGTCCTACAATGAGCAGTTCTTC
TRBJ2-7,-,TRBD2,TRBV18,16,CASSPGSGAARYEQYF,TGTGCCAGCTCACCAGGCAGCGGGGCCGCTCGGTACGAGCAGTACTTC
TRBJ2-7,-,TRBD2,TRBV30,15,CAWNTSGGDSYEQYF,TGTGCCTGGAATACCTCCGGGGGGGACTCCTACGAGCAGTACTTC
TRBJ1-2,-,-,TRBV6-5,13,CASRGNGGNGYTF,TGTGCCAGCAGGGGGAATGGGGGGAATGGCTACACCTTC
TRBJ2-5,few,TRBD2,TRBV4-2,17,CASSQKLAGGGRETQYF,TGTGCCAGCAGCCAGAAACTAGCGGGAGGAGGCCGTGAGACCCAGTACTTC
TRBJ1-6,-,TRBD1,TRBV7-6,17,CASSLQGTGAYNSPLHF,TGTGCCAGCAGCCTCCAGGGGACAGGGGCCTATAATTCACCCCTCCACTTT
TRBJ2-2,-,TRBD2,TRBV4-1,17,CASSQVGAREGTGELFF,TGCGCCAGCAGCCAAGTGGGGGCGCGGGAGGGCACCGGGGAGCTGTTTTTT
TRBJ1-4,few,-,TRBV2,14,CASEPAEAGEKLFF,TGTGCCAGCGAGCCCGCAGAGGCTGGTGAAAAACTGTTTTTT
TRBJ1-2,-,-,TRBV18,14,CASSQTDSNYGYTF,TGTGCCAGCTCACAGACGGACAGTAACTATGGCTACACCTTC
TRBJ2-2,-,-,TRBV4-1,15,CASSLRVANTGELFF,TGCGCCAGCAGCCTCAGGGTTGCGAACACCGGGGAGCTGTTTTTT
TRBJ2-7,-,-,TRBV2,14,CASKRGRGSYEQYF,TGTGCCAGCAAAAGGGGCAGGGGTTCATACGAGCAGTACTTC
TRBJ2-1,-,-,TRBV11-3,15,CASSRGKGSYNEQFF,TGTGCCAGCAGCCGGGGGAAGGGCTCCTACAATGAGCAGTTCTTC
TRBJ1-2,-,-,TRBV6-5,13,CASSDRFYYGYTF,TGTGCCAGCAGTGACAGGTTCTACTATGGCTACACCTTC
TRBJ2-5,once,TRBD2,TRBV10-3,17,CAISEGSRGGQQETQYF,TGTGCCATCAGTGAGGGTTCCCGGGGGGGCCAACAAGAGACCCAGTACTTC
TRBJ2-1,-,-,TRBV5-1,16,CASSLAENIKNSEQFF,TGCGCCAGCAGCTTGGCCGAGAATATCAAAAACAGTGAGCAGTTCTTC
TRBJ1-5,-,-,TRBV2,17,CASSPDSREYSNQPQHF,TGTGCCAGCTCTCCGGACAGCCGAGAATATAGCAATCAGCCCCAGCATTTT
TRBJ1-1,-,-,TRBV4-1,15,CASSQDPTVNTEAFF,TGCGCCAGCAGCCAAGATCCAACAGTCAACACTGAAGCTTTCTTT
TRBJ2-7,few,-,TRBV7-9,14,CASSLATPAGEQYF,TGTGCCAGCAGCTTAGCAACGCCGGCGGGGGAGCAGTACTTC
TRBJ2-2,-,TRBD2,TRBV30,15,CAWSVPGGSSGELFF,TGTGCCTGGAGTGTACCGGGCGGGAGCTCCGGGGAGCTGTTTTTT
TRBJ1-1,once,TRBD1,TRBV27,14,CASQYSTGDTEAFF,TGTGCCAGTCAATATTCGACAGGGGACACTGAAGCTTTCTTT
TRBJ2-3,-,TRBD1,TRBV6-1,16,CASSATINRGADTQYF,TGTGCCAGCAGTGCTACGATCAACAGGGGAGCAGATACGCAGTATTTT
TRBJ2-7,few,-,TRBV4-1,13,CASSQASPLEQYF,TGCGCCAGCAGCCAAGCTTCCCCTCTGGAGCAGTACTTC